The 17 T cell receptor beta chains below all came from one sample that was sequenced in a study of blood T cell repertoires in COVID-19 (dated by TCRdb to about 2020). The library was obtained by the immunoSEQ multiplex PCR assay. Here the immuneACCESS table is served through TCRdb, limited to in-frame sequences with V and J called. Missing clones are a known gap in these copies; in checked studies unresolved V genes cover under half, and the rest lacks a known reason. The sample table shows 150,000 to 180,000 clones, and roughly nine tenths are seen once. The leading ten clones occupy around 0.55% of the sample. Sequencing used peripheral blood. The receptors originated from a man aged 45-65 years with acute or convalescent COVID-19.

The chain couples TRBV24-1 to TRBJ2-1; 8 positions match TRBD2. Germline loops: CDR1 KGHDR, CDR2 SFDVKD. V trimming: 4 bases; J trimming: 10 bases; junction bases outside the gene matches: 11. The CDR3 loop spans 15 amino acids. CDR3 sequence (DNA): TGTGCCACCAGTGACCCGACTAGCGCGGTCTGGGAGCAGTTCTTC. Residues: CATSDPTSAVWEQFF.

This sequence joins TRBV10-3 and TRBJ2-5; tentative D call: TRBD2 (6 bases). Germline values: CDR1 ENHRY, CDR2 SYGVKD. The CDR3 consists of 14 residues. Trimming shortened V by 5 bases and J by 5 bases, and 15 bases separated the two germline ends. The CDR3 DNA reads as TGTGCCATCAGTAACTCGACTGGAGGGGAGACCCAGTACTTC. Protein: CAISNSTGGETQYF.

V and J are TRBV28 and TRBJ2-2; D is undetermined. In germline, CDR1 is MDHEN, CDR2 SYDVKM. The CDR3 length is 15 residues. Deletions cut 7 bases from V and 2 bases from J, with 14 bases between. The CDR3 loop is CASNPGGQNTGELFF. The CDR3 coding sequence is TGTGCCAGCAACCCAGGTGGGCAAAACACCGGGGAGCTGTTTTTT.

This chain links TRBV28 with TRBJ2-5; 7 positions match TRBD1. Germline V gene data show CDR1 as MDHEN and CDR2 as SYDVKM. V dropped 6 bases and J dropped 1; count of bases not matched to a gene: 8. CDR3 size: 15 residues. CDR3 coding DNA: TGTGCCAGCAGGTCCGGTGGACAGGCCCAAGAGACCCAGTACTTC. This codes for CASRSGGQAQETQYF.

The genes are TRBV10-2 and TRBJ1-3; 7 positions agree with TRBD1. With V trimmed by 6 bases and J by 4 bases, 6 bases remained unmatched. This CDR3 comprises 14 residues. CDR1 is WSHSY and CDR2 is SAAADI in the germline V gene. CDR3 DNA sequence: TGCGCCAGCAGAGCAAGGGGGCCCGGAAACACCATATATTTT. Its protein is CASRARGPGNTIYF.

The CDR3 here is CASSLTGGSGTEAFF. CDR3 bases: TGTGCCAGCAGTTTGACAGGGGGCTCGGGCACTGAAGCTTTCTTT. The V and J genes are TRBV27 and TRBJ1-1; 10 bases fit TRBD1. The CDR3 has 15 residues. Germline V gives CDR1 MNHEY, CDR2 SMNVEV (reference sequence). J lost 4 bases, V lost 3 bases, and 5 bases had no gene match.

This chain links TRBV19 with TRBJ1-5; 9 nucleotides agree with TRBD1. CDR3 length equals 15 residues. The J segment lost 6 bases and the V segment lost 5 bases, leaving 8 bases of the junction unmatched. Germline loops: CDR1 LNHDA, CDR2 SQIVND (reference sequence). DNA of the CDR3: TGTGCCAGTAGTTCGGGACAGGGAAAGGGTCAGCCCCAGCATTTT. This gives the protein CASSSGQGKGQPQHF.

This chain connects TRBV6-5 to TRBJ1-1; D unclear. In germline, CDR1 is MNHEY, CDR2 SVGAGI. The CDR3 consists of 15 residues. Trimming left V 0 bases short and J 2 bases short, with 10 bases between. The CDR3 coding sequence is TGTGCCAGCAGTTACTCGATGGGCAGTAACACTGAAGCTTTCTTT. Amino acid sequence: CASSYSMGSNTEAFF.

The gene calls are TRBV19 and TRBJ2-5; 10 nucleotides align to TRBD1. With 6 bases clipped from V and 2 bases from J, the junction kept 0 bases outside the gene matches. The CDR3 has 13 residues. Germline CDR1 and CDR2: LNHDA and SQIVND (reference sequence). CDR3 protein: CASRDRGQETQYF. For the CDR3, the DNA is TGTGCCAGTAGGGACAGGGGGCAAGAGACCCAGTACTTC. Full variable domain (remainder filled in from reference TRBV19 and TRBJ2-5): DGGITQSPKYLFRKEGQNVTLSCEQNLNHDAMYWYRQDPGQGLRLIYYSQIVNDFQKGDIAEGYSVSREKKESFPLTVTSAQKNPTAFYLCASRDRGQETQYFGPGTRLLVL.

The V gene is TRBV6-5, the J gene TRBJ1-6; TRBD1 is a possible D gene (5 bases). The CDR3 has 13 amino acids. Trimming shortened V by 6 bases and J by 7 bases, and 10 bases separated the two germline ends. Germline values: CDR1 MNHEY, CDR2 SVGAGI. In DNA form, the CDR3 reads TGTGCCAGCAGATGGGGGGAGAATTCACCCCTCCACTTT. Its protein is CASRWGENSPLHF.

The V gene is TRBV7-2, the J gene TRBJ2-7; 9 positions agree with TRBD1. J lost 3 bases, V lost 4 bases, and 7 bases had no gene match. The CDR3 covers 15 residues. Germline CDR1 is SGHTA and CDR2 is FQGNSA. CDR3 DNA: TGTGCCAGCAGCTCCGGACAGGGGATCATCTACGAGCAGTACTTC. The encoded protein is CASSSGQGIIYEQYF.

The chain combines TRBV18 with TRBJ2-6; weak D call: TRBD1 (5 bases). Trimming took 6 bases from V and 2 from J, leaving 11 bases between them. The germline CDR1 and CDR2 sequences are KGHSH and LQKENI. The CDR3 is 15 amino acids. The chain's CDR3 is CASSPTGTGANVLTF. The CDR3 DNA reads TGTGCCAGCTCCCCAACAGGTACTGGGGCCAACGTCCTGACTTTC.

CDR3 nucleotide sequence: TGTGCCAGCAGCTTGGCGCAATGGGCCGGAGGATCACCCCTCCACTTT. This gives the protein CASSLAQWAGGSPLHF. V and J are TRBV5-6 and TRBJ1-6; D is unresolved. This CDR3 is 16 amino acids long. Germline CDR1 reads SGHDT; CDR2 reads YYEEEE. Trimming took off 0 bases at V and 10 bases at J, with 17 bases between the two ends.

In DNA form, the CDR3 reads TGTGCCAGTAGTGAGGGACTTGAGAGTCAGCCCCAGCATTTT. Translation gives CASSEGLESQPQHF. This sequence joins TRBV19 and TRBJ1-5; a weak D match, TRBD1 (5 bases). Germline CDR1 and CDR2: LNHDA and SQIVND (reference sequence). V lost 5 bases to trimming and J lost 6 bases, with 14 bases between them. This CDR3 has 14 residues. Full variable domain (rest looked up from reference TRBV19 and TRBJ1-5): DGGITQSPKYLFRKEGQNVTLSCEQNLNHDAMYWYRQDPGQGLRLIYYSQIVNDFQKGDIAEGYSVSREKKESFPLTVTSAQKNPTAFYLCASSEGLESQPQHFGDGTRLSIL.

V gene TRBV11-3 combines with J gene TRBJ2-7, with 7 bases matching TRBD1. CDR3 length: 16 amino acids. Germline values: CDR1 SGHNT, CDR2 YENEEA. J gave up 5 bases and V 1 base, and 11 bases lay outside the gene matches. CDR3 coding DNA: TGTGCCAGCAGCTTAGTTCAGGACAGGTCAATGAACGAGCAGTACTTC. Translation gives CASSLVQDRSMNEQYF. Full variable domain (rest looked up from reference TRBV11-3 and TRBJ2-7): EAGVVQSPRYKIIEKKQPVAFWCNPISGHNTLYWYLQNLGQGPELLIRYENEEAVDDSQLPKDRFSAERLKGVDSTLKIQPAELGDSAVYLCASSLVQDRSMNEQYFGPGTRLTVT.

The V and J genes are TRBV2 and TRBJ2-4, with 7 bases aligning to TRBD2. V shed 2 bases and J 3 bases; nucleotides not matched to a gene: 7. Per the germline V gene, CDR1 is SNHLY and CDR2 is FYNNEI. The length of the CDR3 is 16 residues. CDR3 coding DNA: TGTGCCAGCAGTGAACGGGAGGCGATAGGCAAAAACATTCAGTACTTC. It is translated as CASSEREAIGKNIQYF.

The chain recombines TRBV27 with TRBJ2-2, with 7 bases aligning to TRBD1. Trimming removed 5 bases from V and 13 bases from J; junction bases left unmatched: 16. Per the germline V gene, CDR1 is MNHEY and CDR2 is SMNVEV (reference sequence). The CDR3 is made up of 15 amino acids. Written as DNA, the CDR3 is TGTGCCAGCAGTCCGTCCTGGGACAGTCGGTTTGGGCTGTTTTTT. Amino acid sequence: CASSPSWDSRFGLFF.